These 7 T cell receptor beta chains came from one sample sequenced in a study of cytomegalovirus exposure and HLA in healthy donors. Assay used: immunoSEQ multiplex PCR; TCRdb lists only in-frame clones, some missing. This sample has about 60,000 clones; around nine tenths occur once, and the top ten carry roughly 1%. Material: PBMCs. All receptors come from a man aged 18 to 35 in good health and CMV-seronegative.

The V gene is TRBV10-3, the J gene TRBJ2-7, with 7 bases that match TRBD1. The CDR3 length is 16 residues. CDR1 ENHRY and CDR2 SYGVKD come from the germline V gene. V shed 4 bases and J 3 bases; nucleotides not matched to a gene: 12. CDR3 loop: CAISGNQRTGNYEQYF. The CDR3 DNA reads as TGTGCCATCAGTGGAAACCAAAGGACAGGAAACTACGAGCAGTACTTC.

The chain links TRBV27 to TRBJ1-3; possibly TRBD1 for D (6 bases). This CDR3 is built from 18 residues. The ends were cut back, 6 bases at V and 0 bases at J, with 21 bases in the middle. CDR1 is MNHEY and CDR2 is SMNVEV in the germline V gene (reference sequence). CDR3 DNA: TGTGCCAGCAGCCCCTTCCGGGACAAGCATATCTCTGGAAACACCATATATTTT. Translated: CASSPFRDKHISGNTIYF.

This clone is a singleton in its sample. The CDR3 sequence is CASSLEASAYEQYF. The CDR3 nucleotides are TGTGCCAGCAGCTTAGAAGCTTCTGCCTACGAGCAGTACTTC. The genes are TRBV7-2 and TRBJ2-7; D gene unclear. V lost 1 base and J lost 2, with 9 bases in between. This CDR3 has 14 residues. Germline V gives CDR1 SGHTA, CDR2 FQGNSA. Full variable domain (missing parts from reference TRBV7-2 and TRBJ2-7): GAGVSQSPSNKVTEKGKDVELRCDPISGHTALYWYRQSLGQGLEFLIYFQGNSAPDKSGLPSDRFSAERTGGSVSTLTIQRTQQEDSAVYLCASSLEASAYEQYFGPGTRLTVT.

The chain joins TRBV12-5 to TRBJ1-3; 8 bases line up with TRBD1. Germline assignment: CDR1 LGHNT and CDR2 FRNRAP. The J segment lost 3 bases and the V segment lost 2 bases, leaving 3 bases of the junction unmatched. This CDR3 contains 15 residues. The CDR3 here is CASGLTGGFGNTIYF. For the CDR3, the DNA is TGTGCTAGTGGTTTGACAGGGGGATTTGGAAACACCATATATTTT.

This clone was detected once. V usage is TRBV2 and J usage is TRBJ2-1; 7 nucleotides line up with TRBD1. Trimming removed 5 bases from V and 5 bases from J; junction bases left unmatched: 9. There are 15 residues in the CDR3. Germline V gives CDR1 SNHLY, CDR2 FYNNEI. The CDR3 DNA sequence: TGTGCCAGCAGTCCCCGACAGGGTAGGAACAATGAGCAGTTCTTC. It specifies CASSPRQGRNNEQFF.

The V gene is TRBV7-9, the J gene TRBJ1-2; 7 bases fit TRBD1. CDR1 is SEHNR and CDR2 is FQNEAQ in the germline V gene (reference sequence). J was trimmed by 3 bases and V by 5 bases; bases with no gene match: 3. The CDR3 length is 13 residues. The CDR3 loop is CASSLGQDYGYTF. The CDR3 DNA reads as TGTGCCAGCAGCCTCGGACAGGACTATGGCTACACCTTC.

The rearrangement links TRBV5-1 to TRBJ1-2; D possibly corresponds to TRBD1 (5 bases). The germline V and J ends were trimmed by 4 bases and 2 bases, with 15 bases remaining between them. This CDR3 is 15 amino acids long. Germline CDR1 and CDR2: SGHRS and YFSETQ. The CDR3 DNA is TGCGCCAGCAGCGACCGGAGCGGGGGAAACTATGGCTACACCTTC. It is translated as CASSDRSGGNYGYTF.